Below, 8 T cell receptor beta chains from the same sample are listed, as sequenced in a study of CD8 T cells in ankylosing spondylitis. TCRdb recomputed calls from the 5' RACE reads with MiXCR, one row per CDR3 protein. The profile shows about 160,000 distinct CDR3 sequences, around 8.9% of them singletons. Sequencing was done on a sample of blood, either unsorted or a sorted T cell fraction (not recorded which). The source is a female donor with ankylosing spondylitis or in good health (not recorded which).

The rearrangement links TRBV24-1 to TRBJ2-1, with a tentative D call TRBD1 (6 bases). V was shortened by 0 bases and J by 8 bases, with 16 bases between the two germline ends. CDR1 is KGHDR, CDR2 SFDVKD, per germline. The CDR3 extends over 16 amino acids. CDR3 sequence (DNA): TGTGCCACCAGTGATTTGGGACAGCAGGGCAGGGATGAGCAGTTCTTC. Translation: CATSDLGQQGRDEQFF.

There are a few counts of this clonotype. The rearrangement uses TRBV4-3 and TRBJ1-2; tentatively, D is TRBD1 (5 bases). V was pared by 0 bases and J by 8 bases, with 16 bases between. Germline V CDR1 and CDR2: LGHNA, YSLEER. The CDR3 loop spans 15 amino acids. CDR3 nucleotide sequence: TGCGCCAGCAGCCAAGATTTTGGGGGGGTGGGCGGCTACACCTTC. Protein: CASSQDFGGVGGYTF.

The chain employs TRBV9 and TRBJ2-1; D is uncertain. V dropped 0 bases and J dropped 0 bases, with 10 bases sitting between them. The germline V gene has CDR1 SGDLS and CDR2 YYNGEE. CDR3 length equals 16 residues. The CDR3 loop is CASSVADHDSYNEQFF. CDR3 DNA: TGTGCCAGCAGCGTAGCGGACCACGACTCCTACAATGAGCAGTTCTTC.

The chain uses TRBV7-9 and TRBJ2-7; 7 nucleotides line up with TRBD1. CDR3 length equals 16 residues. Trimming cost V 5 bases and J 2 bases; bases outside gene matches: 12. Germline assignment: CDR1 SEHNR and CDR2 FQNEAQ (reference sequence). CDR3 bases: TGTGCCAGCAGCCCTACCGGGACAGAGTTTACCTACGAGCAGTACTTC. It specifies CASSPTGTEFTYEQYF. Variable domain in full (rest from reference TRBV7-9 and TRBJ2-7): DTGVSQNPRHKITKRGQNVTFRCDPISEHNRLYWYRQTLGQGPEFLTYFQNEAQLEKSRLLSDRFSAERPKGSFSTLEIQRTEQGDSAMYLCASSPTGTEFTYEQYFGPGTRLTVT.

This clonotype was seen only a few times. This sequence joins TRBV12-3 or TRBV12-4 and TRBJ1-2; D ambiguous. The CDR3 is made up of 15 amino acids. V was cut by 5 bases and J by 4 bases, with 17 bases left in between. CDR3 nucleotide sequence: TGTGCCAGCAGTCCCGATCAACGGAGCCCCTATGGCTACACCTTC. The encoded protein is CASSPDQRSPYGYTF.

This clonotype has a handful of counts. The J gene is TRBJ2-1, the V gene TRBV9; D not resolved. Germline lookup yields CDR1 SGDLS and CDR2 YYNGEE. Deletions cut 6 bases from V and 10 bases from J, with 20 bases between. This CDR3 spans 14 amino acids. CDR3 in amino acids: CASNLGDPTEEQFF. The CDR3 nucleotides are TGTGCCAGCAATCTCGGCGACCCCACGGAGGAGCAGTTCTTC.

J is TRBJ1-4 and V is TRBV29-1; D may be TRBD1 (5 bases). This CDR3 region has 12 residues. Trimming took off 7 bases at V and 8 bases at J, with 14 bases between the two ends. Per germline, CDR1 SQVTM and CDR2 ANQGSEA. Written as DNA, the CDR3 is TGCAGCGCGCGCGGGGGAGACGAAAAACTGTTTTTT. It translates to CSARGGDEKLFF.

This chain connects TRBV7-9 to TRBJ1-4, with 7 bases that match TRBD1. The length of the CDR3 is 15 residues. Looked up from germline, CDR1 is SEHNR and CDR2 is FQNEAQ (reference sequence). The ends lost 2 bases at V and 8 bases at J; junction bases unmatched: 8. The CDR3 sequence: CASSLNFGTVEKLFF. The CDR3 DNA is TGTGCCAGCAGCTTAAATTTTGGGACAGTCGAAAAACTGTTTTTT.